This T cell receptor (beta chain) was captured by sequencing in a study of blood T cell repertoires in COVID-19. Measured with immunoSEQ multiplex PCR; TCRdb has only the in-frame clones, and not every one. The profile shows some 330,000 clones, over 80% of them singletons. The count of this clone is one. The CDR3 totals 15 residues. In Cohort 3, a recovered donor had either two negative PCRs, clearance, or symptom resolution. V gene TRBV12-2 combines with J gene TRBJ1-5; the D segment call TRBD1 is taken from the table without a DNA check. TRBV12-2 is termed a pseudogene. The sample consisted of PBMCs or T cells enriched from blood (not recorded which). The receptor was isolated from a man aged 25-45 years who had recovered from COVID-19. The CDR3 is CASRYGTAEDQPQHF. The DNA of the CDR3 is TGTGCAAGTCGCTACGGGACAGCGGAGGATCAGCCCCAGCATTTT.